What follows describes a single T cell receptor (beta chain). Its antigen is currently not known. Base qualities are missing; no much larger clone stands one base away. This sample was included in a study of T-cell reconstitution after alpha-beta-depleted transplantation in children listed by TCRdb under 2016. Looking at the study overall: The study quantitatively tracked T-cell immune reconstitution after TCRalphabeta/CD19-depleted allogeneic hematopoietic cell transplantation in children using TCR repertoire profiling.

CDR1 and CDR2, per the germline V gene (reference sequence), are SEHNR and FQNEAQ. Here V drops 11 bases and J drops 13 bases, and the junction holds 16 bases not matched to any gene. Inclusive of the bounding cysteine and phenylalanine, the CDR3 is 14 residues long. The DNA shown is the 42-base CDR3, in frame from base 1. The library relied on PCR. The instrument given in TCRdb is Illumina HiSeq 2500. To normalize quantification of the TCRbeta repertoire, the TCR libraries were built with molecular barcoding that relied on unique molecular identifiers. TCRdb reworked the public reads: Q25 trimming with fastp, MiXCR clone assembly, productive beta chains retained. All rows with the same CDR3 protein become a single entry with the most common DNA and genes. This sample gives roughly 500,000 distinct CDR3 sequences in total; about 18% of them show up just once. The ten largest clones capture 3% to 4% of the sample.

The sample here was PBMCs from the stem cell graft donor, taken from the stem cell graft. This receptor was identified in a human donor who donated a stem cell graft to a child with acute lymphoblastic leukemia. The chain employs TRBV7-9 and TRBJ2-1, and 11 junctional nucleotides match TRBD2. The DNA sequence is as follows: TGTGCCGTCCCCAGTGTGCTAGCGGGAGGACTTCAGTTCTTC. Translated, it gives CAVPSVLAGGLQFF. This CDR3, with the reference TRBV7-9 and TRBJ2-1 proteins standing in past its ends, gives the full variable domain DTGVSQNPRHKITKRGQNVTFRCDPISEHNRLYWYRQTLGQGPEFLTYFQNEAQLEKSRLLSDRFSAERPKGSFSTLEIQRTEQGDSAMYLCAVPSVLAGGLQFFGPGTRLTVL.